The 13 T cell receptor beta chains below all came from one sample that was sequenced in a study of human T cells and chemical hapten exposure. Regarding time point: healthy volunteer bleed at 6 weeks. Whole blood that had not been fractionated was the source of extracted total RNA. Each CDR3 protein is one row after TCRdb ran MiXCR on the RACE reads. The sample contains roughly 75,000 distinct CDR3 sequences, approximately 8.6% of which appear only once. The material sequenced was whole blood. The receptors shown here come from a female donor in good health. Some clones in this sample may be carry-over from other donors' samples.

The chain joins TRBV16 to TRBJ1-6; D ambiguous. In germline, CDR1 is KGHSY, CDR2 FQNENV. The CDR3 contains 16 residues. The V and J ends lost 0 bases and 6 bases respectively, with 12 bases between them. DNA for the CDR3: TGTGCCAGCAGCCAATCGGGCAGAACGCGTAATTCACCCCTCCACTTT. This codes for CASSQSGRTRNSPLHF.

This clonotype was detected a few times. This rearrangement joins TRBV20-1 to TRBJ2-3; 8 bases line up with TRBD1. There are 16 residues in the CDR3. In germline, CDR1 is DFQATT, CDR2 SNEGSKA (reference sequence). Trimming at V came to 4 bases and at J to 1 base, leaving 10 bases not matched to a gene. The CDR3 protein is CSATFRTGPGTDTQYF. The CDR3 region has the DNA TGCAGTGCTACCTTTAGGACAGGGCCCGGCACAGATACGCAGTATTTT.

V usage is TRBV5-1 and J usage is TRBJ1-1, with D hard to call. Germline V gene data show CDR1 as SGHRS and CDR2 as YFSETQ. CDR3 length: 14 residues. Trimming took 4 bases from V and 8 from J, leaving 18 bases between them. The CDR3 sequence: CASSKRHGPGEAFF. As DNA, the CDR3 is TGCGCCAGCAGCAAGAGGCACGGGCCCGGAGAAGCTTTCTTT.

A note on this clonotype: A much larger clone lies one base from this, so it may be a read error. The gene calls are TRBV20-1 and TRBJ2-3; D uncertain. Per germline, CDR1 DFQATT and CDR2 SNEGSKA (reference sequence). V lost 3 bases and J lost 3, with 10 bases in between. The CDR3 covers 13 residues. The CDR3 reads CSARTTETDTQYF. CDR3 bases: TGCAGTGCTAGGACCACCGAAACAGATACGCAGTATTTT.

In its sample, this clonotype was seen a few times. The V and J genes are TRBV12-3 or TRBV12-4 and TRBJ1-4, with 7 bases matching TRBD1. The V segment lost 7 bases and the J segment 2 bases; nucleotides outside the gene matches: 4. There are 14 residues in the CDR3. CDR3 DNA: TGTGCCAGCAACTTACAGGGGACTAATGAAAAACTGTTTTTT. The encoded protein is CASNLQGTNEKLFF.

This chain joins TRBV2 and TRBJ1-6; D remains ambiguous. Trimming stripped 7 bases from V and 0 bases from J, with 4 bases between. Germline assignment: CDR1 SNHLY and CDR2 FYNNEI. This CDR3 comprises 13 residues. The CDR3 nucleotides read TGTGCCAGCAAAGGCTCCTATAATTCACCCCTCCACTTT. It translates to CASKGSYNSPLHF.

This clonotype has a count of ten or more. The V call is TRBV28, the J call TRBJ1-6; 10 bases agree with TRBD1. J gave up 10 bases and V 4 bases, and 7 bases lay outside the gene matches. The CDR3 sequence is 15 residues long. Germline values: CDR1 MDHEN, CDR2 SYDVKM. The CDR3 DNA is TGTGCCAGCAGTTCCCGGACAGGGGGGGAGTCACCCCTCCACTTT. Translated: CASSSRTGGESPLHF.

This clonotype was counted at least ten times. This chain connects TRBV7-9 to TRBJ2-3, with a tentative D call TRBD2 (6 bases). V lost 5 bases and J 4 bases, leaving 16 bases between the germline ends. The germline V gene encodes CDR1 SEHNR and CDR2 FQNEAQ (reference sequence). This CDR3 has 15 amino acids. The CDR3 loop reads CASSPTSSPADTQYF. The CDR3 DNA sequence: TGTGCCAGCAGCCCAACTAGCTCCCCAGCAGATACGCAGTATTTT.

The chain couples TRBV3-1 to TRBJ2-5, with D possibly matching TRBD2 (5 bases). CDR1 LGHDT and CDR2 YNNKEL come from the germline V gene (reference sequence). Trimming removed 1 base from V and 3 bases from J, with 9 bases in between. The CDR3 is 14 residues long. In nucleotides, the CDR3 is TGTGCCAGCAGCCAAGGAGGGAGAAAAGAGACCCAGTACTTC. It yields the protein CASSQGGRKETQYF.

The rearrangement uses TRBV7-2 and TRBJ2-3; a possible D gene is TRBD2 (5 bases). CDR1 SGHTA and CDR2 FQGNSA come from the germline V gene. V lost 5 bases, J lost 2 bases, and 20 bases lay in between. The CDR3 covers 17 residues. CDR3 bases: TGTGCCAGCAGCCGATCTACTAGACGCTCCCTCACAGATACGCAGTATTTT. Translated, it gives CASSRSTRRSLTDTQYF.

This clonotype was counted ten times or more. The genes are TRBV20-1 and TRBJ2-7, with 8 nucleotides matching TRBD1. The CDR3 sequence is 12 residues long. Germline V gene lookup returns CDR1 DFQATT and CDR2 SNEGSKA (reference sequence). After removal of 2 bases from V and 6 bases from J, the junction contained 3 bases not matched to a gene. The CDR3 nucleotides are TGCAGTGCTAGACCAGGGGGCATCGAGCAGTACTTC. Encoded protein: CSARPGGIEQYF.

This clonotype was seen repeatedly, ten times or more. The V call is TRBV12-3 or TRBV12-4, the J call TRBJ2-5; 10 nucleotides agree with TRBD2. J gave up 1 base and V 5 bases, and 4 bases lay outside the gene matches. This CDR3 is 15 amino acids long. As DNA, the CDR3 is TGTGCCAGCAGTCCCGGACTAGCGGCCCAAGAGACCCAGTACTTC. Amino acids: CASSPGLAAQETQYF.

The V call is TRBV2, the J call TRBJ2-7, with 9 bases matching TRBD2. V gave up 6 bases and J gave up 6 bases; unmatched junction bases: 12. The CDR3 extends over 15 amino acids. CDR1 and CDR2 from the germline V gene are SNHLY and FYNNEI. The CDR3 protein is CASREILAGSPEQYF. The CDR3 nucleotides read TGTGCCAGCAGGGAGATTCTAGCGGGGTCCCCCGAGCAGTACTTC.